The 30 T cell receptor beta chains presented below share a single source sample, sequenced in a study of T cell clonality in common variable immunodeficiency (dated by TCRdb to 2014 to 2015). The library was made by the immunoSEQ multiplex PCR assay. Not all clones reach the TCRdb copy of this immuneACCESS table, which keeps in-frame sequences only. Checked studies attribute under half of the gap to unresolved V genes and leave the rest unexplained. For this sample the table reports some 52,000 clones, with no clone seen just once. Together, the top ten hold 3.4% of the sample. Sequencing was performed on peripheral blood mononuclear cells. The receptor source for this set is a person between 18 and 75 years old in good health.

This clone appeared many times. Coverage ceases 3 residues before the CDR3 finishes, and the germline J gene fills in the end. The rearrangement links TRBV6-2 or TRBV6-3 to TRBJ2-7, with 11 nucleotides matching TRBD1. This CDR3 is 15 amino acids long. V was clipped by 6 bases and J by 2 bases; unmatched bases: 6. Germline CDR1 is MNHEY and CDR2 is SVGEGT. The CDR3 here is CASRDPGQGAYEQYF. Incomplete CDR3 DNA: TGTGCCAGCAGGGATCCGGGACAGGGGGCCTACGAG.

This clone occurred many times. Read coverage stops 3 residues before the CDR3 terminus; the germline J gene supplies the remainder. The chain joins TRBV30 to TRBJ1-2, with D possibly TRBD1 on 6 matching bases. Germline V gene lookup returns CDR1 GTSNPN and CDR2 SVGIG (reference sequence). Trimming stripped 2 bases from V and 5 bases from J, with 18 bases between. This CDR3 is built from 15 residues. The sequenced part of the CDR3 DNA is TGTGCCTGGAGTCCAGCGAGGGGGGGCAAGTATGGC. Amino acids: CAWSPARGGKYG. The full CDR3 reads CAWSPARGGKYGYTF.

This clone was recorded many times. The sequenced fragment ends 3 residues before the CDR3 boundary, so the rest is inferred from the germline J gene. This chain uses TRBV19 with TRBJ1-2; a weak D match, TRBD1 (5 bases). V lost 1 base to trimming and J lost 5 bases, with 17 bases between them. Looked up from germline, CDR1 is LNHDA and CDR2 is SQIVND (reference sequence). The CDR3 contains 16 residues. Partial CDR3 DNA: TGTGCCAGTAGTATAGCAAGGGGTAGCAGCTCTTATGGC. As protein: CASSIARGSSSYG. The complete CDR3 sequence is CASSIARGSSSYGYTF.

This clone was counted many times. The CDR3 end is not reached by the read, which stops 3 residues before it; the germline J gene fills it in. In the same sample, other DNA sequences code for this CDR3. The gene calls are TRBV19 and TRBJ2-5, with TRBD1 matching 9 bases. The CDR3 totals 13 residues. CDR1 and CDR2 from the germline V gene are LNHDA and SQIVND (reference sequence). V trimming: 6 bases; J trimming: 5 bases; junction bases outside the gene matches: 4. The chain's CDR3 is CASRDRGRETQYF. The sequenced part of the CDR3 DNA is TGTGCCAGTAGGGACAGGGGTCGGGAGACC.

This clone has at least ten counts. The CDR3 end is not reached by the read, which stops 3 residues before it; the germline J gene fills it in. The chain is built from TRBV7-9 and TRBJ2-3, with 9 bases lining up with TRBD2. This CDR3 comprises 15 residues. Unmatched junction bases numbered 5, after V lost 5 bases and J lost 2 bases. Germline V gene lookup returns CDR1 SEHNR and CDR2 FQNEAQ (reference sequence). The DNA read from the CDR3 is TGTGCCAGCAGCGTGACTAGCGGACTCACAGATACG. This gives the protein CASSVTSGLTDT. The entire CDR3 reads CASSVTSGLTDTQYF.

This clone has a handful of counts. The read terminates 3 residues before the CDR3 end, so the remaining end is supplied by the germline J gene. The gene calls are TRBV6-4 and TRBJ2-1; possible D gene TRBD2, 6 bases. The CDR3 loop spans 16 amino acids. The ends were cut back, 3 bases at V and 4 bases at J, with 16 bases in the middle. CDR1 is MRHNA, CDR2 SNTAGT, per germline. CDR3 DNA, as far as it was read: TGTGCCAGCAGTGATTCCTATAGCGGAGCTTACAATGAG. Translating gives CASSDSYSGAYNE. The whole CDR3 sequence is CASSDSYSGAYNEQFF.

Only a few counts were recorded for this clone. The read ends 3 residues before the CDR3 terminus; that terminus is restored from the germline J gene. This rearrangement joins TRBV6-1 to TRBJ2-2, with D maybe TRBD1 (5 bases). Trimming took 1 base from V and 7 from J, leaving 13 bases between them. CDR3 length equals 15 residues. The germline gives CDR1 MNHNS, CDR2 SASEGT. The CDR3 spells CASSEGQGFYGELFF. Partial CDR3 DNA: TGTGCCAGCAGTGAAGGGCAGGGATTTTACGGGGAG.

On this clone itself: The read terminates 3 residues before the CDR3 end, so the remaining end is supplied by the germline J gene. V and J are TRBV20-1 and TRBJ2-5, with 10 bases lining up with TRBD2. The CDR3 contains 13 residues. Germline CDR1 reads DFQATT; CDR2 reads SNEGSKA (reference sequence). Trimming took 4 bases from V and 6 from J; bases not matched to a gene: 5. The sequenced part of the CDR3 DNA is TGCAGTGCTAACCTAGCGGGAGTGAAGACC. Protein: CSANLAGVKT. The entire CDR3 reads CSANLAGVKTQYF.

The table lists this clone with many counts. The CDR3 spells CASSFPGSPYEQYF. Partial CDR3 DNA: TGTGCCAGCAGCTTTCCAGGCTCCCCCTACGAG. V is TRBV7-2 and J is TRBJ2-7; D unclear. The read stops 3 residues short of the end of the CDR3; the missing end is completed from the germline J gene. Germline V CDR1 and CDR2: SGHTA, FQGNSA. Trimming removed 3 bases at V and 2 bases at J, with 11 bases between. The CDR3 covers 14 residues.

This clone has a count of ten or more. The CDR3 end lies 3 residues beyond the end of the read and is filled in from the germline J gene. This chain uses TRBV14 with TRBJ2-1, with 8 bases that match TRBD2. J gave up 5 bases and V 4 bases, and 10 bases lay outside the gene matches. CDR1 SGHDN and CDR2 FVKESK come from the germline V gene. The CDR3 runs to 16 residues. The sequenced part of the CDR3 DNA is TGTGCCAGCAGCCCGATCCAGCGGGAGATCGACAATGAG. Its protein product is CASSPIQREIDNE. The CDR3 in its entirety is CASSPIQREIDNEQFF.

This clone was counted at least ten times. The CDR3 end lies 3 residues beyond the end of the read and is filled in from the germline J gene. The same CDR3 is also encoded by other DNA sequences in this sample. The J gene is TRBJ1-3, the V gene TRBV30; weak D call: TRBD1 (5 bases). CDR1 and CDR2 from the germline V gene are GTSNPN and SVGIG (reference sequence). The V gene lost 0 bases and the J gene lost 1 base, with 10 bases spanning the gap. The CDR3 extends over 15 amino acids. The sequenced CDR3 bases are TGTGCCTGGAGTGTTGGGGCGGGGTCTGGAAACACC. This gives the protein CAWSVGAGSGNT. The whole CDR3 protein is CAWSVGAGSGNTIYF.

As concerns this clone: This may be a read error: a much more frequent sequence differs by one nucleotide. The read is 3 residues too short to cover the CDR3 end, so that end is filled in from the germline J gene. The chain has TRBV6-2 or TRBV6-3 and TRBJ2-3, with TRBD2 identical over 10 bases. V shed 7 bases and J 2 bases; nucleotides not matched to a gene: 6. The CDR3 runs 15 residues. The germline V gene has CDR1 MNHEY and CDR2 SVGEGT. The CDR3 here is CASTKTSGHTDTQYF. The CDR3 bases that were read are TGTGCCAGCACCAAGACTAGCGGGCACACAGATACG.

This clone was counted ten times or more. The CDR3 end falls 3 residues outside the read, so it is completed with the germline J gene. The chain couples TRBV20-1 to TRBJ1-5, with D unclear. This CDR3 comprises 14 residues. V lost 4 bases, J lost 5 bases, and 15 bases lay in between. Per germline, CDR1 DFQATT and CDR2 SNEGSKA (reference sequence). The sequenced CDR3 bases are TGCAGTGCTATCCCCGCTAGGAAGGATCAGCCC. Amino acids: CSAIPARKDQP. The full CDR3 reads CSAIPARKDQPQHF.

This clone has a handful of counts. Read data end 3 residues before the CDR3 end; the end is taken from the germline J gene. V gene TRBV18 combines with J gene TRBJ2-2; weak D call: TRBD1 (6 bases). CDR1 and CDR2 (germline): KGHSH, LQKENI. This CDR3 is built from 14 residues. The part of the CDR3 DNA that was read is TGTGCCAGCTCACCTTCCGGACAGAATTCACCG. Translated, it gives CASSPSGQNSP. The entire CDR3 protein is CASSPSGQNSPLFF.

This clone was seen ten or more times. Read data end 3 residues before the CDR3 end; the end is taken from the germline J gene. The V call is TRBV4-2, the J call TRBJ2-2; 8 bases align to TRBD1. This CDR3 spans 18 amino acids. Germline CDR1 reads LGHNA; CDR2 reads YNFKEQ. V shed 0 bases, J shed 4 bases, and the junction held 10 bases outside the gene matches. The CDR3 reads CASSQEPGAGGRTGELFF. The CDR3 DNA, read in part, is TGTGCCAGCAGCCAAGAACCTGGGGCAGGGGGCCGCACCGGGGAG.

A few counts support this clone. The read falls 3 residues short of the CDR3 end, and the missing part is taken from the germline J gene. The J gene is TRBJ2-1, the V gene TRBV13; no definite D call. Germline values: CDR1 PRHDT, CDR2 FYEKMQ (reference sequence). The CDR3 length is 14 residues. Trimming shortened V by 7 bases and J by 5 bases, and 15 bases separated the two germline ends. CDR3: CASNLWQNNNEQFF. The CDR3 bases that were read are TGTGCCAGCAACCTGTGGCAGAATAACAATGAG. Supplemented by reference TRBV13 and TRBJ2-1, the full variable domain reads AAGVIQSPRHLIKEKRETATLKCYPIPRHDTVYWYQQGPGQDPQFLISFYEKMQSDKGSIPDRFSAQQFSDYHSELNMSSLELGDSALYFCASNLWQNNNEQFFGPGTRLTVL.

This clone was seen many times. The CDR3 is cut off 3 residues early in the read; its end comes from the germline J gene. V usage is TRBV2 and J usage is TRBJ2-5; 8 nucleotides align to TRBD2. The CDR3 length is 16 residues. Germline-derived CDR1 and CDR2 are SNHLY and FYNNEI. V shed 3 bases and J 2 bases; nucleotides not matched to a gene: 8. CDR3 residues: CASSEVRLAGQETQYF. CDR3 DNA, as far as it was read: TGTGCCAGCAGTGAGGTACGGCTAGCGGGTCAAGAGACC.

This clone came up many times. From the germline J gene comes the end of the CDR3, since the read stops 3 residues before it. The chain joins TRBV30 to TRBJ1-3; no clear D gene. Trimming pared 0 bases from V and 1 base from J, leaving 10 bases between. The CDR3 totals 15 residues. Per germline, CDR1 GTSNPN and CDR2 SVGIG (reference sequence). The sequenced part of the CDR3 DNA is TGTGCCTGGAGTGTACCCCTGACATCTGGAAACACC. Its translation is CAWSVPLTSGNT. The complete CDR3 sequence is CAWSVPLTSGNTIYF.

The table lists this clone with many counts. The read terminates 3 residues ahead of where the CDR3 ends, so the germline J gene completes it. V and J are TRBV7-3 and TRBJ2-6; D is ambiguous. The CDR3 sequence is 15 residues long. V lost 4 bases and J 0 bases, leaving 7 bases between the germline ends. Germline assignment: CDR1 SGHTA and CDR2 FQGTGA. The CDR3 bases that were read are TGTGCCAGCAGCTCATACAACTCTGGGGCCAACGTC. It specifies CASSSYNSGANV. The whole CDR3 protein reads CASSSYNSGANVLTF. Full variable domain (rest looked up from reference TRBV7-3 and TRBJ2-6): GAGVSQTPSNKVTEKGKYVELRCDPISGHTALYWYRQSLGQGPEFLIYFQGTGAADDSGLPNDRFFAVRPEGSVSTLKIQRTERGDSAVYLCASSSYNSGANVLTFGAGSRLTVL.

This clone was counted at least ten times. The sequenced fragment ends 3 residues before the CDR3 boundary, so the rest is inferred from the germline J gene. Other nucleotide sequences from this sample produce the same CDR3. This chain uses TRBV7-3 with TRBJ1-3, with D possibly matching TRBD1 (6 bases). The CDR3 contains 15 residues. The germline V gene encodes CDR1 SGHTA and CDR2 FQGTGA. The ends were cut back, 1 base at V and 4 bases at J, with 11 bases in the middle. CDR3 sequence: CASSLSRGGGNTIYF. The sequenced part of the CDR3 DNA is TGTGCCAGCAGCTTAAGCAGGGGAGGGGGAAACACC.

Many counts were recorded for this clone. Read sequence stops 3 residues before the CDR3 end, and the germline J gene provides the missing end. The rearrangement links TRBV4-2 to TRBJ1-4; TRBD1 matches 7 bases. Germline assignment: CDR1 LGHNA and CDR2 YNFKEQ. Losses at the gene ends were 0 bases for V and 2 bases for J; bases not matched to a gene: 0. This CDR3 is 15 amino acids long. The CDR3 is CASSQEGQTNEKLFF. CDR3 bases read: TGTGCCAGCAGCCAAGAGGGACAGACTAATGAAAAA.

In its sample, this clone was seen many times. The DNA ends 3 residues before the CDR3 does, and the rest of the CDR3 is filled in from the germline J gene. This chain connects TRBV7-9 to TRBJ1-2; 8 nucleotides agree with TRBD1. V shed 1 base and J 4 bases; nucleotides not matched to a gene: 5. Germline V gene lookup returns CDR1 SEHNR and CDR2 FQNEAQ (reference sequence). The CDR3 contains 15 residues. The CDR3 sequence is CASSLGAGGAYGYTF. Partial CDR3 DNA: TGTGCCAGCAGCTTAGGGGCAGGGGGCGCCTATGGC. Based on the CDR3 plus reference TRBV7-9 and TRBJ1-2, the full variable domain is DTGVSQNPRHKITKRGQNVTFRCDPISEHNRLYWYRQTLGQGPEFLTYFQNEAQLEKSRLLSDRFSAERPKGSFSTLEIQRTEQGDSAMYLCASSLGAGGAYGYTFGSGTRLTVV.

This clone showed up many times. The read ends 3 residues early relative to the CDR3; the germline J gene fills the gap. This chain uses TRBV5-6 with TRBJ2-1, with 10 bases that match TRBD2. CDR1 is SGHDT, CDR2 YYEEEE, per germline. This CDR3 region has 15 residues. J gave up 9 bases and V 0 bases, and 6 bases lay outside the gene matches. The covered CDR3 bases are TGTGCCAGCAGCTTGGGAGCGGGAGGGCCCTTTGAG. This gives the protein CASSLGAGGPFE. The entire CDR3 sequence reads CASSLGAGGPFEQFF.

This clone was detected ten times or more. The DNA ends 3 residues before the CDR3 does, and the rest of the CDR3 is filled in from the germline J gene. V gene TRBV29-1 combines with J gene TRBJ2-2; D may be TRBD1 (7 bases). There are 14 residues in the CDR3. The ends were cut back, 5 bases at V and 6 bases at J, with 16 bases in the middle. CDR1 is SQVTM and CDR2 is ANQGSEA in the germline V gene. CDR3 DNA, as far as it was read: TGCAGCGTTCGTAGACAGGGAGGTGCCGGGGAG. It is translated as CSVRRQGGAGE. The entire CDR3 sequence reads CSVRRQGGAGELFF.

This clone was picked up many times. CDR3 residues: CATFWRGLYNEQFF. The DNA read from the CDR3 is TGTGCCACGTTTTGGAGGGGCCTCTACAATGAG. The chain employs TRBV2 and TRBJ2-1, with D perhaps matching TRBD2 (6 bases). Read sequence stops 3 residues before the CDR3 end, and the germline J gene provides the missing end. The germline V and J ends were trimmed by 10 bases and 3 bases, with 16 bases remaining between them. CDR1 and CDR2 (germline): SNHLY, FYNNEI. This CDR3 has 14 amino acids.

This clone was seen a few times. The read is 3 residues too short to cover the CDR3 end, so that end is filled in from the germline J gene. The rearrangement joins TRBV29-1 to TRBJ2-3, with TRBD2 as a possible D gene (5 bases). Germline V gives CDR1 SQVTM, CDR2 ANQGSEA. The CDR3 runs to 16 residues. Incomplete CDR3 DNA: TGCAGCGTTGAAGTTTTGGGGTTGAGGCTCGGGGAGACG. This encodes CSVEVLGLRLGET. The whole CDR3 is CSVEVLGLRLGETQYF.

Details on this clone: The read ends 3 residues shy of where the CDR3 ends; the end is completed using the germline J gene. The chain carries TRBV19 and TRBJ1-5; unclear D gene. Trimming left V 5 bases short and J 3 bases short, with 17 bases between. The CDR3 sequence is 16 residues long. Germline-derived CDR1 and CDR2 are LNHDA and SQIVND (reference sequence). The CDR3 loop is CASSSIWSGPNQPQHF. CDR3 DNA (partial): TGTGCCAGTAGTTCGATTTGGAGCGGTCCCAATCAGCCC. The variable domain in full, completed from reference TRBV19 and TRBJ1-5, reads DGGITQSPKYLFRKEGQNVTLSCEQNLNHDAMYWYRQDPGQGLRLIYYSQIVNDFQKGDIAEGYSVSREKKESFPLTVTSAQKNPTAFYLCASSSIWSGPNQPQHFGDGTRLSIL.

There are many counts of this clone. The observed sequence ends 3 residues before the CDR3 terminus, with the missing tail filled in from the germline J gene. The chain employs TRBV5-1 and TRBJ2-2, with D tentatively TRBD2 (6 bases). V lost 4 bases to trimming and J lost 2 bases, with 12 bases between them. This CDR3 has 15 residues. Germline loops: CDR1 SGHRS, CDR2 YFSETQ. The CDR3: CASSGGLRNTGELFF. CDR3 bases read: TGCGCCAGCAGCGGGGGACTTCGAAACACCGGGGAG.

This clone was seen more than once but under ten times. Read sequence stops 3 residues before the CDR3 end, and the germline J gene provides the missing end. This sequence joins TRBV10-2 and TRBJ1-5; tentative D call: TRBD1 (6 bases). Trimming left V 4 bases short and J 4 bases short, with 11 bases between. The CDR3 length is 14 residues. Germline CDR1 and CDR2: WSHSY and SAAADI. CDR3 amino acids: CASSGTAANQPQHF. Incomplete CDR3 DNA: TGCGCCAGCAGTGGGACAGCCGCGAATCAGCCC.

Many counts were recorded for this clone. The read comes to an end 3 residues before the CDR3 does, leaving the germline J gene to fill in the end. V is TRBV7-6 and J is TRBJ2-3; 8 bases match TRBD2. Germline CDR1 is SGHVS and CDR2 is FNYEAQ. The V segment lost 4 bases and the J segment 2 bases; nucleotides outside the gene matches: 14. The CDR3 sequence is 18 residues long. This CDR3 is CASSSLESGGSFTDTQYF. CDR3 DNA, as far as it was read: TGTGCCAGCAGCTCCCTAGAGAGCGGGGGATCCTTCACAGATACG. The whole variable domain, remainder taken from reference TRBV7-6 and TRBJ2-3, is GAGVSQSPRYKVTKRGQDVALRCDPISGHVSLYWYRQALGQGPEFLTYFNYEAQQDKSGLPNDRFSAERPEGSISTLTIQRTEQRDSAMYRCASSSLESGGSFTDTQYFGPGTRLTVL.